This TCR beta chain was sequenced during a study of cytomegalovirus exposure and HLA in healthy donors. Trimming cost V 8 bases and J 5 bases; bases outside gene matches: 5. CDR3 length equals 13 residues. The V gene's germline CDR1 is SNHLY and CDR2 FYNNEI. Generated by immunoSEQ multiplex PCR, the TCRdb table keeps only in-frame clones and is missing some. Among approximately 54,000 clones listed, around nine tenths were seen once. The source is a woman aged 18-29 years in good health and CMV-seropositive. The specimen was PBMCs. The chain combines TRBV2 with TRBJ2-3; 9 nucleotides agree with TRBD1. The CDR3 bases are TGTGCCAGCGGGGGACAGGGAGGAGATACGCAGTATTTT. As protein: CASGGQGGDTQYF. The whole variable domain, remainder taken from reference TRBV2 and TRBJ2-3, is EPEVTQTPSHQVTQMGQEVILRCVPISNHLYFYWYRQILGQKVEFLVSFYNNEISEKSEIFDDQFSVERPDGSNFTLKIRSTKLEDSAMYFCASGGQGGDTQYFGPGTRLTVL.